The 18 T cell receptor beta chains in this list originate from one sample, sequenced in a study of T cell responses to AZD1222 COVID-19 vaccine. TCRdb's table, derived via immunoSEQ multiplex PCR, lists solely in-frame clones and lacks some. The top ten clones hold around 14% of a sample with 95,000 to 100,000 clones, about four fifths of them seen once. The sample here was peripheral blood, taken 28 days after the second AZD1222 dose. The receptors shown here come from an adult who received the AZD1222 COVID-19 vaccine.

CDR3 sequence reads: CAWSVRGEKLFF. CDR3 bases: TGTGCCTGGAGTGTCCGGGGTGAAAAACTGTTTTTT. The rearrangement uses TRBV30 and TRBJ1-4; no firm D call. This CDR3 spans 12 amino acids. Germline loops: CDR1 GTSNPN, CDR2 SVGIG (reference sequence). Trimming cost V 0 bases and J 7 bases, with 6 bases left between them. Combining the CDR3 with reference TRBV30 and TRBJ1-4 gives the whole variable domain SQTIHQWPATLVQPVGSPLSLECTVEGTSNPNLYWYRQAAGRGLQLLFYSVGIGQISSEVPQNLSASRPQDRQFILSSKKLLLSDSGFYLCAWSVRGEKLFFGSGTQLSVL.

In this sample, this clone turned up once. The chain uses TRBV3-1 (or the pseudogene TRBV3-2) and TRBJ1-2, with TRBD1 as a possible D gene (5 bases). The CDR3 loop spans 14 amino acids. The V gene lost 1 base and the J gene lost 7 bases, with 13 bases spanning the gap. The germline V gene has CDR1 LGHDT and CDR2 YNNKEL (reference sequence). CDR3 DNA sequence: TGTGCCAGCAGCCAAGGTCGGCAGGGCGGTGGCTACACCTTC. Amino acid sequence: CASSQGRQGGGYTF.

The rearrangement joins TRBV27 to TRBJ1-1; TRBD1 matches 8 bases. The CDR3 extends over 13 amino acids. V lost 7 bases, J lost 12 bases, and 13 bases stayed unmatched. Germline loops: CDR1 MNHEY, CDR2 SMNVEV (reference sequence). The CDR3: CASKGVGQVVSFF. The CDR3 DNA reads TGTGCCAGCAAGGGGGTGGGACAGGTTGTATCTTTCTTT.

This clone was found once. The genes are TRBV5-1 and TRBJ2-7; TRBD2 matches at 15 bases. The ends lost 4 bases at V and 4 bases at J; junction bases unmatched: 9. Germline CDR1 and CDR2: SGHRS and YFSETQ. This CDR3 region has 17 residues. The DNA of the CDR3 is TGCGCCAGCAGCCCCGCGGGACTAGCGGGGGGAAAATACGAGCAGTACTTC. Translation: CASSPAGLAGGKYEQYF. Using reference TRBV5-1 and TRBJ2-7 for the parts outside the CDR3, the full variable domain is KAGVTQTPRYLIKTRGQQVTLSCSPISGHRSVSWYQQTPGQGLQFLFEYFSETQRNKGNFPGRFSGRQFSNSRSEMNVSTLELGDSALYLCASSPAGLAGGKYEQYFGPGTRLTVT.

This clone was observed many times. The chain couples TRBV10-2 to TRBJ1-6, with D unresolved. From germline, CDR1 is WSHSY and CDR2 SAAADI. V shed 2 bases and J shed 8 bases, with 10 bases lying between them. The CDR3 sequence is 14 residues long. CDR3 protein: CASSEGSGYSPLHF. The CDR3 nucleotides are TGCGCCAGCAGTGAGGGGTCAGGATATTCACCCCTCCACTTT.

The J gene is TRBJ1-1, the V gene TRBV6-5, with a weak D call TRBD1 (5 bases). Germline CDR1 is MNHEY and CDR2 is SVGAGI. Deletions cut 7 bases from V and 0 bases from J, with 12 bases between. The CDR3 spans 14 residues. As DNA, the CDR3 is TGTGCCAGCATCGAAGGGGCGATGAACACTGAAGCTTTCTTT. It translates to CASIEGAMNTEAFF.

J is TRBJ1-6 and V is TRBV30, with a weak D call TRBD1 (6 bases). V was trimmed by 1 base and J by 2 bases, leaving 12 bases between them. The CDR3 has 16 residues. Germline CDR1 is GTSNPN and CDR2 is SVGIG (reference sequence). CDR3 sequence: CAWSAQGRAYNSPLHF. The CDR3 DNA follows: TGTGCCTGGAGTGCCCAGGGGAGGGCCTATAATTCACCCCTCCACTTT.

This chain joins TRBV2 and TRBJ1-1; D not certain. Trimming took off 2 bases at V and 5 bases at J, with 12 bases between the two ends. The CDR3 sequence is 14 residues long. Looked up from germline, CDR1 is SNHLY and CDR2 is FYNNEI. CDR3 region: CASSELGIGTEAFF. The CDR3 bases are TGTGCCAGCAGTGAACTGGGGATCGGGACTGAAGCTTTCTTT.

This rearrangement joins TRBV12-3 or TRBV12-4 to TRBJ2-7, with TRBD1 as a possible D gene (5 bases). The CDR3 has 13 residues. Trimming removed 2 bases at V and 4 bases at J, with 9 bases between. CDR3 coding DNA: TGTGCCAGCAGTTTAAGGGGTCCTTACGAGCAGTACTTC. Protein sequence: CASSLRGPYEQYF.

The rearrangement joins TRBV4-3 to TRBJ2-7; D unclear. The CDR3 length is 16 residues. The V end lost 0 bases, the J end lost 0 bases, and 12 bases lay between the germline ends. The germline CDR1 and CDR2 sequences are LGHNA and YSLEER. The CDR3 DNA reads as TGCGCCAGCAGCCAAGAAATTCCGACCTTCTCCTACGAGCAGTACTTC. It is translated as CASSQEIPTFSYEQYF.

The chain recombines TRBV10-2 with TRBJ1-1, with D unclear. Germline CDR1 reads WSHSY; CDR2 reads SAAADI. V was trimmed by 4 bases and J by 5 bases, leaving 20 bases between them. This CDR3 region has 16 residues. CDR3 sequence: CASSVTIGRAGTEAFF. CDR3 in DNA: TGCGCCAGCAGTGTGACGATCGGACGCGCGGGGACTGAAGCTTTCTTT.

In this sample, this clone turned up once. V is TRBV13 and J is TRBJ2-3, with 12 bases lining up with TRBD2. The CDR3 has 15 amino acids. Germline V gene sequence: CDR1 PRHDT, CDR2 FYEKMQ (reference sequence). Trimming removed 5 bases from V and 7 bases from J; junction bases left unmatched: 7. The CDR3 bases are TGTGCCAGCAGCGCGACTAGCGGGAGTGCGAATACGCAGTATTTT. Its translation: CASSATSGSANTQYF.

The chain has TRBV27 and TRBJ2-3; 8 nucleotides agree with TRBD2. The CDR3 is 18 amino acids. V shed 0 bases, J shed 5 bases, and the junction held 13 bases outside the gene matches. The germline V gene encodes CDR1 MNHEY and CDR2 SMNVEV (reference sequence). The CDR3 protein is CASSLSQVAGTQGDTQYF. The CDR3 nucleotides are TGTGCCAGCAGTTTATCCCAGGTAGCGGGGACCCAAGGAGATACGCAGTATTTT.

About this clone itself: At one end, the junction sequence differs from germline, possibly due to a read error. This chain links TRBV19 with TRBJ1-1, with 8 bases matching TRBD1. The CDR3 consists of 16 residues. The germline V gene encodes CDR1 LNHDA and CDR2 SQIVND (reference sequence). CDR3 coding DNA: TGTGCCAGTAGTATAGACGACAGGGGAGGGAACGCTGAAGCTTTCTTT. As protein: CASSIDDRGGNAEAFF.

CDR3 amino acids: CASRLRGTEAFF. CDR3 in DNA: TGTGCCAGTCGTCTACGGGGCACTGAAGCTTTCTTT. The V and J genes are TRBV6-5 and TRBJ1-1; D remains ambiguous. CDR1 is MNHEY, CDR2 SVGAGI, per germline. V lost 9 bases and J lost 4, with 12 bases in between. The CDR3 has 12 amino acids.

The rearrangement uses TRBV4-1 and TRBJ2-7, with D unresolved. CDR1 and CDR2 from the germline V gene are MGHRA and YSYEKL. The CDR3 covers 13 residues. Trimming took off 2 bases at V and 2 bases at J, with 7 bases between the two ends. CDR3 coding DNA: TGCGCCAGCAGCCAACAAAAAGCCTACGAGCAGTACTTC. Its translation is CASSQQKAYEQYF.

The chain carries TRBV6-6 and TRBJ1-4; D ambiguous. V lost 7 bases to trimming and J lost 5 bases, with 11 bases between them. The CDR3 has 13 amino acids. Germline lookup yields CDR1 MNHNY and CDR2 SVGAGI (reference sequence). DNA for the CDR3: TGTGCCAGCACCTCCCCGGAGAATGAAAAACTGTTTTTT. Translated, it gives CASTSPENEKLFF.

The gene calls are TRBV2 and TRBJ2-3, with 12 positions matching TRBD2. Germline assignment: CDR1 SNHLY and CDR2 FYNNEI. The CDR3 is made up of 15 amino acids. Losses at the gene ends were 8 bases for V and 3 bases for J; bases not matched to a gene: 6. CDR3 region: CASHRLAGATDTQYF. DNA for the CDR3: TGTGCCAGCCACAGACTAGCGGGGGCAACAGATACGCAGTATTTT.